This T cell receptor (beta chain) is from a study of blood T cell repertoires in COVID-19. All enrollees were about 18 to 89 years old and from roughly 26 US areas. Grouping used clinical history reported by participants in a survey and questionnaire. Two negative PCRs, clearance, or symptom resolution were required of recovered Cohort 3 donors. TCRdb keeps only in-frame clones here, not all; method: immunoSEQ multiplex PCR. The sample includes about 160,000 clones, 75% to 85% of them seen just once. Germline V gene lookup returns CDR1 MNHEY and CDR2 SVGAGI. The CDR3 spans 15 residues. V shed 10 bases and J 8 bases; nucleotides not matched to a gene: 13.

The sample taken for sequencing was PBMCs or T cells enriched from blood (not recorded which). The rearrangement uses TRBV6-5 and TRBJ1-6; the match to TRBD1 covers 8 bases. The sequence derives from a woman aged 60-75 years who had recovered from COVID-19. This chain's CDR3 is CATRGAGGADSPLHF. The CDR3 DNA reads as TGTGCCACCAGAGGGGCAGGGGGCGCTGATTCACCCCTCCACTTT.